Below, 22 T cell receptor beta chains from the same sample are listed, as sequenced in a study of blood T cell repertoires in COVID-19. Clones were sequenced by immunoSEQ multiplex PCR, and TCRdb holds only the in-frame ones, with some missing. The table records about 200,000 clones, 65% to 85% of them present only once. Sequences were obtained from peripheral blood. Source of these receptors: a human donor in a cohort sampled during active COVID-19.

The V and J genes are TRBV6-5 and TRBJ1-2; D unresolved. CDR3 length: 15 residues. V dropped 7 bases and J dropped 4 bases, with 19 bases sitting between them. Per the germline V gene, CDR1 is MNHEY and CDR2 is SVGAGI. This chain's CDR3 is CASTFLGEGGYGYTF. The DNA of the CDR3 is TGTGCCAGCACCTTCCTCGGGGAGGGTGGCTATGGCTACACCTTC.

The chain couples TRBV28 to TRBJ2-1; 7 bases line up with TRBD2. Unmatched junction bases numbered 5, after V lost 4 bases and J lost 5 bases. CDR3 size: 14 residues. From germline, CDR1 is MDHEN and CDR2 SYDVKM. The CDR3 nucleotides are TGTGCCAGCAGTTCCGGGACTATACACAATGAGCAGTTCTTC. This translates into CASSSGTIHNEQFF.

CDR3 sequence (DNA): TGCGCCAGCAGCTTGACTAGCGGGGGGAAAGAGACCCAGTACTTC. It is translated as CASSLTSGGKETQYF. The chain recombines TRBV5-1 with TRBJ2-5, with TRBD2 matching over 12 bases. V lost 1 base to trimming and J lost 3 bases; unmatched junction nucleotides: 1. The CDR3 has 15 residues. The germline CDR1 and CDR2 sequences are SGHRS and YFSETQ.

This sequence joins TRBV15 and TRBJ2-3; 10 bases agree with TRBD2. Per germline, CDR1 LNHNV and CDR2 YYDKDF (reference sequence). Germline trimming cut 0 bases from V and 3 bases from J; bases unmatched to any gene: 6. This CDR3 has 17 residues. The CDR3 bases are TGTGCCACCAGCAGAGACCCCACTAGCGGGAAAACAGATACGCAGTATTTT. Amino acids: CATSRDPTSGKTDTQYF. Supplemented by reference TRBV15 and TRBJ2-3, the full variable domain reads DAMVIQNPRYQVTQFGKPVTLSCSQTLNHNVMYWYQQKSSQAPKLLFHYYDKDFNNEADTPDNFQSRRPNTSFCFLDIRSPGLGDTAMYLCATSRDPTSGKTDTQYFGPGTRLTVL.

DNA for the CDR3: TGTGCCAGCGGAAGGGGCACTCAAGAGACCCAGTACTTC. It codes for CASGRGTQETQYF. V is TRBV2 and J is TRBJ2-5; D is possibly TRBD1 (5 bases). CDR1 is SNHLY, CDR2 FYNNEI, per germline. The V gene lost 8 bases and the J gene lost 2 bases, with 12 bases spanning the gap. The CDR3 runs 13 residues.

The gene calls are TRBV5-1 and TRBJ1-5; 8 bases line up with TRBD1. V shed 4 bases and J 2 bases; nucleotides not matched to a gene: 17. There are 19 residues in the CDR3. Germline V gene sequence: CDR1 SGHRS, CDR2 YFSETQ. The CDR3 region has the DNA TGCGCCAGCAGCATAGACTTCGGCAGGGGGCAATCGGGCAATCAGCCCCAGCATTTT. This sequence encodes CASSIDFGRGQSGNQPQHF.

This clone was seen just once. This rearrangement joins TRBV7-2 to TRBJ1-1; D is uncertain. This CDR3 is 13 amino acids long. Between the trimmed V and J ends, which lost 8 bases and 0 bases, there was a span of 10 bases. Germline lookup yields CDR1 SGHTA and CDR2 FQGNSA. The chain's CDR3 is CASREAMNTEAFF. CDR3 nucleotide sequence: TGTGCCAGCCGGGAGGCTATGAACACTGAAGCTTTCTTT.

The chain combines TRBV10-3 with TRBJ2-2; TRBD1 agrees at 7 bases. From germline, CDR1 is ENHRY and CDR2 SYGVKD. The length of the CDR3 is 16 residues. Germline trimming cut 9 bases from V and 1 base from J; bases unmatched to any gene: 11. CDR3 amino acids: CAIRPNRGVNTGELFF. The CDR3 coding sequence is TGTGCCATTCGCCCGAACAGGGGAGTGAACACCGGGGAGCTGTTTTTT.

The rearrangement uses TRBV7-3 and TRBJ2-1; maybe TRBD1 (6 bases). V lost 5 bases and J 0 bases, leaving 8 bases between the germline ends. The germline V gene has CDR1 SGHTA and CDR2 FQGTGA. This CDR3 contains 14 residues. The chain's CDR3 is CASSKTGSYNEQFF. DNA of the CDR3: TGTGCCAGCAGCAAGACAGGCTCCTACAATGAGCAGTTCTTC.

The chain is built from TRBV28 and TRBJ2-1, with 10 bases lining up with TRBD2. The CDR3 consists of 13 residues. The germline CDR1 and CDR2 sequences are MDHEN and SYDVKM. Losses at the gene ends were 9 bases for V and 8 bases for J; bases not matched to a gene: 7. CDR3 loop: CASRAGGVDEQFF. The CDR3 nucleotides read TGTGCCAGTCGAGCGGGAGGGGTGGATGAGCAGTTCTTC.

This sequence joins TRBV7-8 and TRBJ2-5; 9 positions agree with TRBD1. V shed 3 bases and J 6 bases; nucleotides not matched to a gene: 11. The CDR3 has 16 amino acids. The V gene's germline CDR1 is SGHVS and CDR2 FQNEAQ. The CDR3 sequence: CASSLGAGTGRKTQYF. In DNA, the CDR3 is TGTGCCAGCAGCTTGGGAGCCGGGACAGGGAGAAAGACCCAGTACTTC.

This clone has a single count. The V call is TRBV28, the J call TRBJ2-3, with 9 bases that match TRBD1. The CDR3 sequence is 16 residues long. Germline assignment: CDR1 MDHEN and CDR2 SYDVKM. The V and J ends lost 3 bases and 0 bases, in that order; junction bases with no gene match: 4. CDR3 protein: CASSFLDRGSTDTQYF. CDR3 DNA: TGTGCCAGCAGTTTCCTGGACAGGGGTAGCACAGATACGCAGTATTTT.

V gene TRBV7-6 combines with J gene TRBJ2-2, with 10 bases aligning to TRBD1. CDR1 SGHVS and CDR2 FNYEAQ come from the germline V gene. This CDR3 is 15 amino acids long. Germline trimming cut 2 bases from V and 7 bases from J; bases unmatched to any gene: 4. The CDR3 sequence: CASSLLTGGHGELFF. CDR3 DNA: TGTGCCAGCAGCTTATTGACAGGGGGCCACGGGGAGCTGTTTTTT.

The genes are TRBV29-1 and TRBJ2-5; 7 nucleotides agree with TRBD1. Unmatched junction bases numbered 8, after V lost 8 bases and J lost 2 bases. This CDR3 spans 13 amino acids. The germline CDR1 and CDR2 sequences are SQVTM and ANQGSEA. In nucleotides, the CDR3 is TGCAGCCTGACAGGGTATTCGCAAGAGACCCAGTACTTC. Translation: CSLTGYSQETQYF. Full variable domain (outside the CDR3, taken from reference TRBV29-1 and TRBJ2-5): SAVISQKPSRDICQRGTSLTIQCQVDSQVTMMFWYRQQPGQSLTLIATANQGSEATYESGFVIDKFPISRPNLTFSTLTVSNMSPEDSSIYLCSLTGYSQETQYFGPGTRLLVL.

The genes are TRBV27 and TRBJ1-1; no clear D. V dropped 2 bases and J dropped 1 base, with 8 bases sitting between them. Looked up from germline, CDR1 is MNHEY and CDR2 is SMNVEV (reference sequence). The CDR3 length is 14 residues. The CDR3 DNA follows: TGTGCCAGCAGTTTAGGTGAGAGGAACACTGAAGCTTTCTTT. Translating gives CASSLGERNTEAFF.

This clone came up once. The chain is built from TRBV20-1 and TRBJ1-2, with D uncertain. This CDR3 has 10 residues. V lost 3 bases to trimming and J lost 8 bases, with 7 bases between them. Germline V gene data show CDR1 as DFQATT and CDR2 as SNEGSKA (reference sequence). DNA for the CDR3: TGCAGTGCTAGGGAGGACGGCTACACCTTC. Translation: CSAREDGYTF.

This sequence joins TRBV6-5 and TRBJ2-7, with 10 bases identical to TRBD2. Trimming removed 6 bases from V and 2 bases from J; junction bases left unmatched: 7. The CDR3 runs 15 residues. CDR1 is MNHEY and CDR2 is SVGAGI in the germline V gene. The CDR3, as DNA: TGTGCCAGCAGCCAAGCGGGAGGGCCGGCCTACGAGCAGTACTTC. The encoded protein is CASSQAGGPAYEQYF.

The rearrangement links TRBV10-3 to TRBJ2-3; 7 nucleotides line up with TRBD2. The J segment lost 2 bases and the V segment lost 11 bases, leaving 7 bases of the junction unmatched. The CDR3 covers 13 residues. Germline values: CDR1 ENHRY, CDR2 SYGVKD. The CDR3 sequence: CAVHGGITDTQYF. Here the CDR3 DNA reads TGTGCCGTGCACGGGGGGATCACAGATACGCAGTATTTT.

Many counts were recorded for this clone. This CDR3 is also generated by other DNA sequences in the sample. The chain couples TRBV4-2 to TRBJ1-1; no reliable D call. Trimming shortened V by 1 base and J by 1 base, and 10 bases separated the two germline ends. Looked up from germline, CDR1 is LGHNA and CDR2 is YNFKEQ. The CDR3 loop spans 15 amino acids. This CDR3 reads CASSQVSGGNTEAFF. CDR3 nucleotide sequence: TGTGCCAGCAGCCAAGTATCGGGAGGGAACACTGAAGCTTTCTTT.

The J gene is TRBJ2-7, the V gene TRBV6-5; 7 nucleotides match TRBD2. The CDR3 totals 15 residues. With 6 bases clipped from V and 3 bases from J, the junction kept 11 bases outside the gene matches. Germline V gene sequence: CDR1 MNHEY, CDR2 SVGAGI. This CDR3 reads CASRRRELAIYEQYF. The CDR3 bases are TGTGCCAGCAGGAGGCGGGAGCTAGCTATCTACGAGCAGTACTTC.

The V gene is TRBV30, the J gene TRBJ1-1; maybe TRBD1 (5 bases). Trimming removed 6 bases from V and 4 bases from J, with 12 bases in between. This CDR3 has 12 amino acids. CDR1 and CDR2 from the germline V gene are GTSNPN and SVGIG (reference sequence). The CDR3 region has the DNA TGTGCCTGTAGGGGCTCTGGCACTGAAGCTTTCTTT. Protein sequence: CACRGSGTEAFF. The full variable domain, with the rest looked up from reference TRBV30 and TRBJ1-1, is SQTIHQWPATLVQPVGSPLSLECTVEGTSNPNLYWYRQAAGRGLQLLFYSVGIGQISSEVPQNLSASRPQDRQFILSSKKLLLSDSGFYLCACRGSGTEAFFGQGTRLTVV.

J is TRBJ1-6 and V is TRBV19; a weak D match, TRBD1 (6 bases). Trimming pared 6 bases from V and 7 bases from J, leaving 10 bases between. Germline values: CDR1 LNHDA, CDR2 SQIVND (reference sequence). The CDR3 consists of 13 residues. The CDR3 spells CASRQGQNSPLHF. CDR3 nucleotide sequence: TGTGCCAGTAGACAGGGCCAGAATTCACCCCTCCACTTT. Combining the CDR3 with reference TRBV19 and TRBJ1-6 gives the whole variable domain DGGITQSPKYLFRKEGQNVTLSCEQNLNHDAMYWYRQDPGQGLRLIYYSQIVNDFQKGDIAEGYSVSREKKESFPLTVTSAQKNPTAFYLCASRQGQNSPLHFGNGTRLTVT.